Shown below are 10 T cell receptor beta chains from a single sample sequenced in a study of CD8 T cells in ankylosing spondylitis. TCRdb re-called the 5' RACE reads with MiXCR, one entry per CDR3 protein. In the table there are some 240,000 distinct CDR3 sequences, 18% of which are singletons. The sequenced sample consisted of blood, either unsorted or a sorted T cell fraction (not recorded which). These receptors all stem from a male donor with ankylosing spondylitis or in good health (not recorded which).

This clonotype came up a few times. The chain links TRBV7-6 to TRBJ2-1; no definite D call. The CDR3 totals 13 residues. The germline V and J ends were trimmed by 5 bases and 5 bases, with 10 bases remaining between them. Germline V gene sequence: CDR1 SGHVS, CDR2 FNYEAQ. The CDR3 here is CASSQTLHNEQFF. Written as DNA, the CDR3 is TGTGCCAGCAGCCAAACGTTGCACAATGAGCAGTTCTTC.

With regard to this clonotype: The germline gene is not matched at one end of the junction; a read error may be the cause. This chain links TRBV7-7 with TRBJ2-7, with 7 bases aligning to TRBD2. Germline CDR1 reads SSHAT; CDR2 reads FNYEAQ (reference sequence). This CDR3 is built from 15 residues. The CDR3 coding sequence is TGTGCTAGCAGCTTAGCGGCGGGGGACGTCTACGAGCAGTACTTC. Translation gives CASSLAAGDVYEQYF.

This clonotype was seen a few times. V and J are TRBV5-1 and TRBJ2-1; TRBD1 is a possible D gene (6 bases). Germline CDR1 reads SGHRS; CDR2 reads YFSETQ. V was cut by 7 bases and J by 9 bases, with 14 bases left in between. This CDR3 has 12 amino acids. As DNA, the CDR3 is TGCGCCAGCGGCTCAGAGGGGGTTGAGCAGTTCTTC. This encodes CASGSEGVEQFF. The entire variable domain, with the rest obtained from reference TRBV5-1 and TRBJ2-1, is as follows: KAGVTQTPRYLIKTRGQQVTLSCSPISGHRSVSWYQQTPGQGLQFLFEYFSETQRNKGNFPGRFSGRQFSNSRSEMNVSTLELGDSALYLCASGSEGVEQFFGPGTRLTVL.

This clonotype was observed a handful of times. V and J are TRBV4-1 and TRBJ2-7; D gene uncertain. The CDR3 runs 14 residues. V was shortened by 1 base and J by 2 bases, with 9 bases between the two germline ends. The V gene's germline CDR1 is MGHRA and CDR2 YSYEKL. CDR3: CASSQATVPYEQYF. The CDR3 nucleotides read TGCGCCAGCAGCCAAGCGACCGTACCCTACGAGCAGTACTTC.

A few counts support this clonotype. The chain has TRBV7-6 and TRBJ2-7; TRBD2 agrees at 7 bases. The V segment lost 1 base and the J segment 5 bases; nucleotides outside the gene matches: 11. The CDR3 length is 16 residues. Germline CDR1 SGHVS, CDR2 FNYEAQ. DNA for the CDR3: TGTGCCAGCAGCTTAGTCGGGGGGAAGGGCCTAAACGAGCAGTACTTC. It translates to CASSLVGGKGLNEQYF.

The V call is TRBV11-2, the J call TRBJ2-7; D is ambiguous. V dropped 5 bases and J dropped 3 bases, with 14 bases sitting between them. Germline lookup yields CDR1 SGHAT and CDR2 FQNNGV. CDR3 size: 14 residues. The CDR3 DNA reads TGTGCCAGCAGCGAGGAACTGGCGATCTACGAGCAGTACTTC. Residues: CASSEELAIYEQYF.

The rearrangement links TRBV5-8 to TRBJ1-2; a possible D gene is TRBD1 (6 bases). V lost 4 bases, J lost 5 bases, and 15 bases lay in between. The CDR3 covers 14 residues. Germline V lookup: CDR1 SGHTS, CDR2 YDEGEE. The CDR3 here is CASSATGITYGYTF. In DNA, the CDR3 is TGTGCCAGCAGCGCAACAGGGATAACGTATGGCTACACCTTC.

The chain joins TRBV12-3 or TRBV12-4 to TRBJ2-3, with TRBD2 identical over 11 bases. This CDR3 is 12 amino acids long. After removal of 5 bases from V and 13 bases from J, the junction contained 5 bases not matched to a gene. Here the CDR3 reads CASSPSTSGEYF. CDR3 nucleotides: TGTGCCAGCAGTCCCTCGACTAGCGGGGAGTATTTT.

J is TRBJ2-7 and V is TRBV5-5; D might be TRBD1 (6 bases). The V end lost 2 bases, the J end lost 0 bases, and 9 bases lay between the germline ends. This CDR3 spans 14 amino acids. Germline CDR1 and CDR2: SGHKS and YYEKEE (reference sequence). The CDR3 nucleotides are TGTGCCAGCAGCTTAAAAGGGGGCTCCTACGAGCAGTACTTC. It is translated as CASSLKGGSYEQYF.

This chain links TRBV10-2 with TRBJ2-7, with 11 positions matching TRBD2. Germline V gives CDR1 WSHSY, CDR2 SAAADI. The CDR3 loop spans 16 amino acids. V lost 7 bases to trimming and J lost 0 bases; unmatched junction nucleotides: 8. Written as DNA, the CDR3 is TGCGCCAGCATCCCGGGACTAGCGGACCTCTCCTACGAGCAGTACTTC. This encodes CASIPGLADLSYEQYF.